This T cell receptor (beta chain) is drawn from a study of T cells in Graves' hyperthyroidism and ophthalmopathy. On the study more broadly: Prior to any treatment, at the point of initial diagnosis, peripheral blood was collected. General study findings and limits: Most clonotypes expanded in thyroid above 0.001 were likewise present in blood. A model using 13 V-J features told ophthalmopathy apart from stable hyperthyroidism.

The sample holds many counts of this clonotype. Its matching antigen is unknown. Looked up from germline, CDR1 is MDHEN and CDR2 is SYDVKM. The CDR3 runs to 13 residues. Trimming pared 11 bases from V and 2 bases from J, leaving 15 bases between. The CDR3 regions of TCR beta were amplified from RNA transcripts. With the HTBI primer set, the TCR CDR3 went through a first round of RT-PCR. A single record per CDR3 protein comes from TCRdb applying MiXCR to the multiplex PCR reads. The sample lists around 350,000 distinct CDR3 sequences, around 13% occurring once. Fresh peripheral blood, roughly 9.6 ml, was the source of the PBMCs.

The chain has TRBV28 and TRBJ1-2; unclear D gene. The sequence derives from a young woman with Graves' hyperthyroidism. Specimen: blood. The CDR3 DNA reads TGTGCCGGAAACAGCGGTCCGAACTATGGCTACACCTTC. Translating it yields CAGNSGPNYGYTF.